The clone carrying this TCR beta chain was observed a few times. The target antigen is unknown. Each TCR beta cDNA library carried unique molecular identifiers. In TCRdb, the PCR reads were re-called with MiXCR into one record per CDR3 protein. The data contain some 240,000 distinct CDR3 sequences, 36% of them seen just once; the ten biggest clones take up 4% to 5.5%. The sample originates from a study of post-analysis software for immune sequencing data. On the study more broadly: Disease trajectories encompassed relapsing-remitting, secondary progressive and progressive-relapsing multiple sclerosis.

V lost 3 bases, J lost 3 bases, and 24 bases lay in between. Germline CDR1 LGHNA, CDR2 YNFKEQ. The CDR3 runs to 19 residues. Findings and caveats of the study: Those samples that were prepared in the same batch co-clustered strongly by F measure. Five TRBV segments were more frequent in patients than controls; TRBV5-6, TRBV5-1 and TRBV20-1 belonged to this group. The study found significantly lower normalized Chao1 diversity in multiple sclerosis patients than in controls.

The TCR originated in a girl between 10 and 17 years old with multiple sclerosis. The chain joins TRBV4-2 to TRBJ2-1; weak D call: TRBD2 (5 bases). Sequencing was done on a sample of blood. The chain's CDR3 is CASSQFVQTGPSLYNEQFF. The DNA of the CDR3 is TGTGCCAGCAGCCAGTTTGTACAGACCGGCCCTAGCCTCTACAATGAGCAGTTCTTC.